A selection of T cell receptor beta chains follows, all from one sample in a study of cytomegalovirus exposure and HLA in healthy donors. Generated by immunoSEQ multiplex PCR, the TCRdb table keeps only in-frame clones and is missing some. The table has 110,000 to 150,000 clones, roughly nine tenths seen once. The specimen sequenced was PBMCs. The receptor source for this set is a woman under 30 in good health and CMV-seropositive. Both conserved end residues are part of each CDR3. A D gene is named only where the DNA matches it firmly. Not every row has a clone size; where given, it reads once, few, many or a size class.

17	TRBJ2-6	.	.	TRBV30	TGTGCCTGGATCTCGGAGGGCCTATTCTCTGGGGCCAACGTCCTGACTTTC	CAWISEGLFSGANVLTF
17	TRBJ1-3	.	.	TRBV7-2	TGTGCCAGCAGCTTAGTTGGGGAGATCCCGTTTGGAAACACCATATATTTT	CASSLVGEIPFGNTIYF
12	TRBJ1-4	.	.	TRBV30	TGTGCCTGGAGCTCAGGGGATGAAAAACTGTTTTTT	CAWSSGDEKLFF
19	TRBJ1-5	.	.	TRBV4-3	TGCGCCAGCAGCCAAGAATTGAGGCTTGGGATGGGAGGGAATCAGCCCCAGCATTTT	CASSQELRLGMGGNQPQHF
13	TRBJ1-1	.	.	TRBV9	TGTGCCAGCAGCGTAAGTAGTTCGGCTGAAGCTTTCTTT	CASSVSSSAEAFF
13	TRBJ1-1	.	.	TRBV28	TGTGCCAGCAGTTTTACTCGGGGTCCTGAAGCTTTCTTT	CASSFTRGPEAFF
17	TRBJ2-7	.	.	TRBV29-1	TGCAGCGTTGAACGGGTCGGTACAGGTCCAAGGGCCTACGAGCAGTACTTC	CSVERVGTGPRAYEQYF
14	TRBJ2-3	.	.	TRBV5-4	TGTGCCAGCAGCCCAGCTGGGCGACGAGATACGCAGTATTTT	CASSPAGRRDTQYF
15	TRBJ1-5	.	TRBD1	TRBV28	TGTGCCAGCAGCCTTGACAGGGGAGTTAGTCAGCCCCAGCATTTT	CASSLDRGVSQPQHF
14	TRBJ1-6	.	TRBD1	TRBV27	TGTGCCAGCAGTTACGACAGGGGGATTTCACCCCTCCACTTT	CASSYDRGISPLHF
17	TRBJ2-6	.	.	TRBV30	TGTGCCTGGAAGAGGGGGTTATTAAGTTCTGGGGCCAACGTCCTGACTTTC	CAWKRGLLSSGANVLTF
14	TRBJ2-1	.	.	TRBV30	TGTGCCCTCTCCCTGGGGGCAACCTACAATGAGCAGTTCTTC	CALSLGATYNEQFF
11	TRBJ1-1	.	TRBD1	TRBV10-2	TGCGCCAGCACTCCGGACAGGGAAGCTTTCTTT	CASTPDREAFF
16	TRBJ2-7	.	.	TRBV7-2	TGTGCCAGCAGCTCCAGGGGGGCGGGGTCTACCTACGAGCAGTACTTC	CASSSRGAGSTYEQYF
15	TRBJ2-3	.	TRBD2	TRBV6-5	TGTGCCAGCAGTTATACTAGCGCCATCACAGATACGCAGTATTTT	CASSYTSAITDTQYF
16	TRBJ2-2	.	TRBD1	TRBV9	TGTGCCAGCAGCGGCCGACAGGGTTGGCCCACCGGGGAGCTGTTTTTT	CASSGRQGWPTGELFF
13	TRBJ1-4	.	.	TRBV4-3	TGCGCCAGCAGCCAAGAGCAGGGTGGGAAACTGTTTTTT	CASSQEQGGKLFF
16	TRBJ1-4	.	.	TRBV18	TGTGCCAGCTCACCACTCCTGGGCGCAACTAATGAAAAACTGTTTTTT	CASSPLLGATNEKLFF
18	TRBJ1-3	.	TRBD1	TRBV5-1	TGCGCCAGCAGCTTGGCCGGGACAGGGGCACCGGGTGGAAACACCATATATTTT	CASSLAGTGAPGGNTIYF
14	TRBJ1-1	.	TRBD1	TRBV4-2	TGTGCCAGCAGCCACTTTACAGGGGAAACTGAAGCTTTCTTT	CASSHFTGETEAFF
14	TRBJ2-7	.	.	TRBV6-5	TGTGCCAGCAGTTACGGGCAGGGGAGCTACGAGCAGTACTTC	CASSYGQGSYEQYF
15	TRBJ2-3	.	TRBD2	TRBV6-1	TGTGCCAGCAGTGAGGGGAGGGCTTCCACAGATACGCAGTATTTT	CASSEGRASTDTQYF
11	TRBJ2-5	many	.	TRBV27	TGTGCCAGCACCATCCAAGAGACCCAGTACTTC	CASTIQETQYF